This T cell receptor beta chain was captured in a study of beta chain features in type 1 diabetes. For the study at large: Taken together, all samples contributed more than 90,000,000 examined sorted cells.

As every portion of the isolated RNA was reverse transcribed, the sequencing read expressed TCRB transcripts. Naive, central memory and regulatory T cell samples averaged about 3.57 million reads. TCRdb's copy holds only in-frame clones and misses some; the assay was immunoSEQ multiplex PCR. Among approximately 170,000 clones, about 9.1% were seen once, and the ten largest hold over 2%. The CDR3 covers 13 residues. CDR1 and CDR2 from the germline V gene are SGHVS and FNYEAQ. Trimming removed 6 bases from V and 1 base from J, with 9 bases in between. This clone has just a few counts. The sample taken for sequencing was central memory CD4+ T cells from blood. This TCR came from a woman aged 18-29 years in good health. This chain uses TRBV7-6 with TRBJ1-1; D might be TRBD1 (5 bases). The CDR3 loop is CASSQDTNTEAFF. The CDR3 DNA follows: TGTGCCAGCAGTCAGGACACGAACACTGAAGCTTTCTTT.